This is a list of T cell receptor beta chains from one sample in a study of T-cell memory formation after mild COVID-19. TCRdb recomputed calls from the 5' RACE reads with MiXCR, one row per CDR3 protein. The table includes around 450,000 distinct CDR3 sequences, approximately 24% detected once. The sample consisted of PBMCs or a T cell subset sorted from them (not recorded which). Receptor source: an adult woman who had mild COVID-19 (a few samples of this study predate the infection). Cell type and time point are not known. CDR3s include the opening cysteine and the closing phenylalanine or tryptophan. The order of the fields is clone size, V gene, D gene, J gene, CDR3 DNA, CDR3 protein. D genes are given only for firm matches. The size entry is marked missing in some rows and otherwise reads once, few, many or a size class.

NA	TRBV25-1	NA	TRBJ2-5	TGTGCCAGCAGTATTCTAGGCGTTCGAGAGACCCAGTACTTC	CASSILGVRETQYF
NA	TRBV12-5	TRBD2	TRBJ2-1	TGTGCTAGTGGTTTTATCCCTCGTTTAGCGGGGGAAATTAATGAGCAGTTCTTC	CASGFIPRLAGEINEQFF
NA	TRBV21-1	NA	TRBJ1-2	TGTGCCAGCAGCCGGGTGGAGTTCCCTGGCTACACCTTC	CASSRVEFPGYTF
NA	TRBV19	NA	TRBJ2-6	TGTGCCAGTAGTCGTATACCGGTACAGGGTCCGGGGGCCAACGTCCTGACTTTC	CASSRIPVQGPGANVLTF
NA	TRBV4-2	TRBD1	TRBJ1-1	TGTGCCAGCAGCCGGACAGGGGAGGCTGAAGCTTTCTTT	CASSRTGEAEAFF
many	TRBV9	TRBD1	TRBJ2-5	TGTGCCAGCAGCGTAGCCGGACAGGGCGCGGAGACCCAGTACTTC	CASSVAGQGAETQYF
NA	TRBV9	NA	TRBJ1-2	TGTGCCAGCAGCGTAGACAGGAACTATGGCTACACCTTC	CASSVDRNYGYTF
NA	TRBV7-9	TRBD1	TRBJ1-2	TGTGCCAGCAGCTTAAGGGACAGAGAGCCTTACTATGGCTACACCTTC	CASSLRDREPYYGYTF
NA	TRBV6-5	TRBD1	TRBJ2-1	TGTGCCAGCAGTTACGAGGACAGGGTGTGGATGCAGTTCTTC	CASSYEDRVWMQFF
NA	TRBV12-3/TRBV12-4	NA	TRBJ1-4	TGTGCCAGCGGGGTAATTCGGGAAAAACTGTTTTTT	CASGVIREKLFF
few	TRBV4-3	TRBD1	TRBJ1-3	TGCGCCAGCAGCCAAGATGAAGGGACAGGGTTAGGAAACACCATATATTTT	CASSQDEGTGLGNTIYF
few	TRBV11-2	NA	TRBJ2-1	TGTGCCAGCAGCTTAGATGGGTGGGGCTCCTACAATGAGCAGTTCTTC	CASSLDGWGSYNEQFF
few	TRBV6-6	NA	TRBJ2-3	TGTGCCACTTCGGAGGTACAGGCTAGCACAGATACGCAGTATTTT	CATSEVQASTDTQYF
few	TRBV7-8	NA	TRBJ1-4	TGTGCCAGCCGACTAGACGCTATTCGGCATCGGGGGCGTTCTAATGAAAAACTGTTTTTT	CASRLDAIRHRGRSNEKLFF
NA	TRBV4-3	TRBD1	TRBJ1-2	TGCGCCAGCAGCCAAGATGGGCACAGGGGGAGGTCTGGCTACACCTTC	CASSQDGHRGRSGYTF
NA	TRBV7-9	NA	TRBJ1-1	TGTGCCAGCAGGAACAGGGAATCCACTGAAGCTTTCTTT	CASRNRESTEAFF
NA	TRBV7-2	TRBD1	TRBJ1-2	TGTGCCAGCAGCCCAGACAGGGACTTCGGCTACACCTTC	CASSPDRDFGYTF
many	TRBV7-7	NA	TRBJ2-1	TGTGCCAGCAGCTTAGTGTGGGCAGGGGCAAATGAGCAGTTCTTC	CASSLVWAGANEQFF
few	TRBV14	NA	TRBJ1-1	TGTGCCAGCAGCCACCCGACAGGTCGATACACTGAAGCTTTCTTT	CASSHPTGRYTEAFF
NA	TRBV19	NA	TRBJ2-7	TGTGCCACCCAGGGCCGTTTCTACGAGCAGTACTTC	CATQGRFYEQYF